This TCR beta chain came from a study of blood T cell repertoires in COVID-19. Across the study: The United States, Italy and Spain were the sources of the acute and convalescent COVID-19 samples.

The cohort comprised adults aged 18 to 89 years residing in approximately 22 US areas. Grouping used clinical history reported by participants in a survey and questionnaire. Two negative PCRs, clearance, or symptom resolution had been documented for recovered Cohort 3 donors. Generated by immunoSEQ multiplex PCR, the TCRdb table keeps only in-frame clones and is missing some. The sample lists 200,000 or so clones, about 85% occurring once. Deletions cut 4 bases from V and 3 bases from J, with 9 bases between. The CDR3 sequence is 14 residues long. Per germline, CDR1 SNHLY and CDR2 FYNNEI. The specimen was PBMCs or T cells enriched from blood (not recorded which). The source of this sequence is a woman aged 25 to 39 who had recovered from COVID-19. J is TRBJ2-2 and V is TRBV2; weak D call: TRBD2 (5 bases). In nucleotides, the CDR3 is TGTGCCAGCAGTGCGAGGGTAGACACCGGGGAGCTGTTTTTT. It yields the protein CASSARVDTGELFF.